This note documents a single T cell receptor beta chain sequence. Its antigen is still unknown. The data originate from a study of cytomegalovirus exposure and HLA in healthy donors. This CDR3 region has 14 residues. CDR1 is SGHRS and CDR2 is YFSETQ in the germline V gene. The V end was cut by 1 base, the J end by 3 bases, with 11 bases between. A multiplex PCR was run with 60 Vbeta primers and 13 Jbeta primers. Sequencing used immunoSEQ multiplex PCR; TCRdb keeps in-frame clones, though not all of them. The sample contains 100,000 to 150,000 clones, less than 80% of which appear only once. General study results and limits: Later analysis identified some 16,000 TCR beta sequences associated with HLA alleles, using a false discovery rate threshold of 0.05. A later analysis by the authors found several of the most significant clusters apparently linked to common viral pathogens. CMV serostatus was the sole immune exposure data available.

The source of this sequence is a man aged 40-55 years in good health and CMV-seropositive. V usage is TRBV5-1 and J usage is TRBJ2-7; maybe TRBD2 (6 bases). Source material: PBMCs. This CDR3 reads CASSLHGSSYEQYF. CDR3 coding DNA: TGCGCCAGCAGCTTGCACGGGAGTAGCTACGAGCAGTACTTC. Filled out from reference TRBV5-1 and TRBJ2-7, the complete variable domain reads KAGVTQTPRYLIKTRGQQVTLSCSPISGHRSVSWYQQTPGQGLQFLFEYFSETQRNKGNFPGRFSGRQFSNSRSEMNVSTLELGDSALYLCASSLHGSSYEQYFGPGTRLTVT.